The following is a TCR beta chain sequence with its context. TCRdb's table, derived via immunoSEQ multiplex PCR, lists solely in-frame clones and lacks some. The sample includes 650,000 to 800,000 clones, about 87% of them seen just once. This record comes from a study of blood T cell repertoires in COVID-19. The sample consisted of peripheral blood. The receptor was derived from a woman aged 18-30 years with acute or convalescent COVID-19.

The DNA for the CDR3 is TGTGCCAGCAGCTTGGGGTACAGGAGGGGCTCCGAGCAGTACTTC. Protein product: CASSLGYRRGSEQYF. V is TRBV5-8 and J is TRBJ2-7, with D possibly TRBD2 on 6 matching bases. V lost 0 bases to trimming and J lost 6 bases, with 16 bases between them. This CDR3 comprises 15 residues. Germline CDR1 and CDR2: SGHTS and YDEGEE.